The 2 T cell receptor beta chains presented below share a single source sample, sequenced in a study of somatic mutations in cytotoxic T cells in rheumatoid arthritis. Using immunoSEQ multiplex PCR, the repertoire was profiled, and TCRdb retains in-frame clones only, with some absent. The sample yields approximately 10,000 clones, approximately 82% seen once. The sequencing input was CD8+ T cells sorted from blood. Receptors were obtained from a woman aged 55-70 years with rheumatoid arthritis.

The J gene is TRBJ2-2, the V gene TRBV7-9; 7 bases map to TRBD2. Germline CDR1 and CDR2: SEHNR and FQNEAQ (reference sequence). V lost 4 bases and J lost 1; bases outside the gene matches: 15. This CDR3 is built from 19 residues. CDR3 coding DNA: TGTGCCAGCAGCTGGGAGGGAGTTACCTGGGGGAAGAACACCGGGGAGCTGTTTTTT. Its protein is CASSWEGVTWGKNTGELFF.

This clone showed up just a few times. V and J are TRBV4-2 and TRBJ1-1; tentatively, D is TRBD1 (5 bases). Between the trimmed V and J ends, which lost 5 bases and 4 bases, there was a span of 14 bases. Germline V CDR1 and CDR2: LGHNA, YNFKEQ. This CDR3 region has 14 residues. The DNA of the CDR3 is TGTGCCAGCAGCTCTGAGGCAGGGTCCACTGAAGCTTTCTTT. Residues: CASSSEAGSTEAFF.